Listed below are T cell receptor beta chains from one sample, sequenced in a study of regulatory T cells in long-lasting Graves disease. TCRdb used MiXCR to reprocess the multiplex PCR reads, holding one entry per CDR3 protein. Altogether some 350,000 distinct CDR3 sequences are present, roughly 16% being singletons, with the ten largest covering 20% to 25%. The data were also submitted as part of a second study, on T cells in Graves' hyperthyroidism and ophthalmopathy.

The sequenced sample was peripheral blood mononuclear cells (PBMCs), obtained at new diagnosis, from a patient treated with antithyroid drugs. The origin of the receptors is a woman between 18 and 29 years old with Graves disease. Each CDR3 is given without its conserved first and last residue.

j_gene: TRBJ2-3
v_gene: TRBV15
len: 12
CDR3aa: ATRGIQGTDTQY

j_gene: TRBJ1-5
v_gene: TRBV6-1
len: 12
CDR3aa: ASSPGQYNQPQH

j_gene: TRBJ2-1
v_gene: TRBV6-2/TRBV6-3
len: 13
CDR3aa: ASSIGLARYNEQF

j_gene: TRBJ2-7
v_gene: TRBV15
len: 12
CDR3aa: ATSSRDRDYEQY

j_gene: TRBJ2-7
v_gene: TRBV27
len: 11
CDR3aa: ASSFGRLGEQY

j_gene: TRBJ2-3
v_gene: TRBV29-1
len: 11
CDR3aa: SVDRGHTDTQY

j_gene: TRBJ2-3
v_gene: TRBV18
len: 13
CDR3aa: ASSASGGAPDTQY

j_gene: TRBJ1-6
v_gene: TRBV11-2
len: 14
CDR3aa: ASSLGSRAYNSPLH

j_gene: TRBJ1-3
v_gene: TRBV28
len: 11
CDR3aa: ASSNRRGNTIY

j_gene: TRBJ2-7
v_gene: TRBV3-1
len: 15
CDR3aa: ASSRTGTPTHSYEQY

j_gene: TRBJ2-6
v_gene: TRBV20-1
len: 12
CDR3aa: SARGPSGANVLT